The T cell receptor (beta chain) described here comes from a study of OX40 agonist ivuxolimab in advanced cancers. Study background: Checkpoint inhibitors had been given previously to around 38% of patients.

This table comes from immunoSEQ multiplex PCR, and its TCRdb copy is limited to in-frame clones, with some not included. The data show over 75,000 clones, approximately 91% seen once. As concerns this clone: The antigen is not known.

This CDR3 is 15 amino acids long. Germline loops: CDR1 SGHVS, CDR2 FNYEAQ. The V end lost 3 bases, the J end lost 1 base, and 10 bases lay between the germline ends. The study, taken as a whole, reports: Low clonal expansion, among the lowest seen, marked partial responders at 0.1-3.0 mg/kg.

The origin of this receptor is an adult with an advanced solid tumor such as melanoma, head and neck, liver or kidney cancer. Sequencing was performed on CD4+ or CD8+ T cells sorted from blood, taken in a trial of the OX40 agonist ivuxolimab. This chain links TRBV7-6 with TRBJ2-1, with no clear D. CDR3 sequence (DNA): TGTGCCAGCAGCTTTGTCGCGGTTTCCTACAATGAGCAGTTCTTC. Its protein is CASSFVAVSYNEQFF. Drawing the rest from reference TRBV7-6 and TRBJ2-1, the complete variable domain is GAGVSQSPRYKVTKRGQDVALRCDPISGHVSLYWYRQALGQGPEFLTYFNYEAQQDKSGLPNDRFSAERPEGSISTLTIQRTEQRDSAMYRCASSFVAVSYNEQFFGPGTRLTVL.